This TCR beta chain comes out of a study of blood T cell repertoires in COVID-19. Overall study: PBMCs, B-cell-depleted T cells, or T cells were the source of the cDNA or gDNA that made up the material.

Original analysis: Amplification of reference gene primers was used by the study to estimate nucleated cell counts. Profiling relied on immunoSEQ multiplex PCR, and the TCRdb table lists in-frame clones only, not all of them. V, J and clone size derive from that table, while D and trimming were established from the DNA sequence. The profile shows hundreds of thousands of clones, around nine tenths of them singletons. Enrolment of Seattle patients took place during active infection, and they were followed longitudinally. Material for sequencing was peripheral blood. The sequence derives from a man between 18 and 35 years old with COVID-19, enrolled during active disease.

The CDR3 spells CAWSVTGGAYEQYF. CDR3 nucleotides: TGTGCCTGGAGTGTAACGGGAGGGGCCTACGAGCAGTACTTC. J is TRBJ2-7 and V is TRBV30, with 8 bases aligning to TRBD2. Trimming took 0 bases from V and 2 from J; bases not matched to a gene: 3. CDR1 GTSNPN and CDR2 SVGIG come from the germline V gene (reference sequence). The CDR3 is made up of 14 amino acids.